Each of the 10 T cell receptor beta chains below was sequenced from the same sample in a study of T cell responses to AZD1222 COVID-19 vaccine. The table came from immunoSEQ multiplex PCR; TCRdb's copy has only in-frame clones and leaves some out. The table records under 60,000 clones, 80% to 90% of them present only once. The sample was peripheral blood, taken on day 0 of AZD1222 vaccination. These receptors were collected from an adult in good health.

The V call is TRBV19, the J call TRBJ1-1, with 7 bases that match TRBD1. This CDR3 comprises 15 residues. Per the germline V gene, CDR1 is LNHDA and CDR2 is SQIVND (reference sequence). V shed 6 bases and J 1 base; nucleotides not matched to a gene: 8. The CDR3: CASRSRGRRNTEAFF. DNA for the CDR3: TGTGCCAGTAGGAGTAGGGGGCGTCGGAACACTGAAGCTTTCTTT.

The chain recombines TRBV5-1 with TRBJ1-6; 8 bases map to TRBD1. Germline V gene data show CDR1 as SGHRS and CDR2 as YFSETQ. J lost 9 bases, V lost 4 bases, and 6 bases had no gene match. This CDR3 region has 14 residues. The CDR3 DNA is TGCGCCAGCAGCGGCGAGACAGGGGTTTCACCCCTCCACTTT. This codes for CASSGETGVSPLHF.

The chain carries TRBV24-1 and TRBJ1-1; weak D call: TRBD1 (5 bases). V shed 6 bases and J shed 1 base, with 11 bases lying between them. This CDR3 is 14 amino acids long. Germline CDR1 is KGHDR and CDR2 is SFDVKD. As DNA, the CDR3 is TGTGCCACCAGTCCCTGGGGCCAGAACACTGAAGCTTTCTTT. Translated: CATSPWGQNTEAFF.

The rearrangement uses TRBV19 and TRBJ2-1; D not certain. The CDR3 runs 12 residues. Germline V gene sequence: CDR1 LNHDA, CDR2 SQIVND (reference sequence). Trimming pared 5 bases from V and 15 bases from J, leaving 17 bases between. For the CDR3, the DNA is TGTGCCAGTAGTCCCCGACCGGCTGGTATGTTCTTC. Residues: CASSPRPAGMFF.

This sequence joins TRBV5-1 and TRBJ2-1, with D tentatively TRBD2 (6 bases). The CDR3 is made up of 13 amino acids. CDR1 SGHRS and CDR2 YFSETQ come from the germline V gene. Trimming took off 2 bases at V and 7 bases at J, with 10 bases between the two ends. This CDR3 is CASSLLGGNEQFF. The CDR3, as DNA: TGCGCCAGCAGCTTACTAGGAGGGAATGAGCAGTTCTTC. The whole variable domain, remainder taken from reference TRBV5-1 and TRBJ2-1, is KAGVTQTPRYLIKTRGQQVTLSCSPISGHRSVSWYQQTPGQGLQFLFEYFSETQRNKGNFPGRFSGRQFSNSRSEMNVSTLELGDSALYLCASSLLGGNEQFFGPGTRLTVL.

The genes are TRBV5-1 and TRBJ2-5; weak D call: TRBD1 (6 bases). Trimming removed 0 bases from V and 2 bases from J, with 26 bases in between. The CDR3 totals 20 residues. Germline V CDR1 and CDR2: SGHRS, YFSETQ. CDR3 in DNA: TGCGCCAGCAGCTTGGGCTACAGGGCTCTCGCCACCCAGCAACAAGAGACCCAGTACTTC. Translation gives CASSLGYRALATQQQETQYF.

This chain links TRBV7-2 with TRBJ1-5, with D possibly matching TRBD1 (5 bases). Germline assignment: CDR1 SGHTA and CDR2 FQGNSA. Trimming left V 0 bases short and J 7 bases short, with 16 bases between. The CDR3 is 16 amino acids. The CDR3: CASSLAPRGTGQPQHF. In DNA form, the CDR3 reads TGTGCCAGCAGCTTAGCGCCGAGGGGAACGGGGCAGCCCCAGCATTTT.

The V gene is TRBV7-2, the J gene TRBJ2-2; 11 bases are a match to TRBD2. Germline lookup yields CDR1 SGHTA and CDR2 FQGNSA. V shed 2 bases and J 4 bases; nucleotides not matched to a gene: 9. The CDR3 has 18 amino acids. DNA of the CDR3: TGTGCCAGCAGCTTATTAGCGGGAGGGCCCTCTGGCACCGGGGAGCTGTTTTTT. Residues: CASSLLAGGPSGTGELFF.

The V gene is TRBV19, the J gene TRBJ1-5; 7 bases line up with TRBD1. V was clipped by 7 bases and J by 3 bases; unmatched bases: 9. This CDR3 is built from 15 residues. Germline V gene lookup returns CDR1 LNHDA and CDR2 SQIVND (reference sequence). CDR3 sequence: CASKKGQENNQPQHF. Written as DNA, the CDR3 is TGTGCCAGTAAAAAAGGACAGGAGAACAATCAGCCCCAGCATTTT.

In nucleotides, the CDR3 is TGCAGCTCCCGGGGGGAAGGCTATGGCTACACCTTC. It translates to CSSRGEGYGYTF. V gene TRBV29-1 combines with J gene TRBJ1-2, with a weak D call TRBD1 (5 bases). This CDR3 is built from 12 residues. V was pared by 8 bases and J by 4 bases, with 14 bases between. Per the germline V gene, CDR1 is SQVTM and CDR2 is ANQGSEA.